What follows describes a single T cell receptor (beta chain). This specimen belongs to a study of cytomegalovirus exposure and HLA in healthy donors. Per the germline V gene, CDR1 is MNHEY and CDR2 is SVGAGI. CDR3 length: 15 residues. Trimming cost V 7 bases and J 0 bases; bases outside gene matches: 7. The PCR was carried out with 60 Vbeta primers and 13 Jbeta primers. Profiled with immunoSEQ multiplex PCR; TCRdb holds only in-frame clones, not every one. In total, the table holds under 200,000 clones. Sequenced input: PBMCs. The chain uses TRBV6-5 and TRBJ2-7, with 9 nucleotides matching TRBD2. The TCR comes from a man aged 30 to 39 in good health and CMV-seronegative. This CDR3 is CASKRSGRASYEQYF. In nucleotides, the CDR3 is TGTGCCAGCAAACGTAGCGGGAGAGCCTCCTACGAGCAGTACTTC.